Listed below are T cell receptor beta chains from one sample, sequenced in a study of cytomegalovirus exposure and HLA in healthy donors. The repertoire was sequenced with immunoSEQ multiplex PCR; TCRdb's copy has only in-frame clones and lacks some. The sample lists tens of thousands of clones, 60% to 85% occurring once. Sequencing used PBMCs. These receptors all come from a male donor in good health and CMV-seropositive. Both conserved end residues are part of each CDR3. The D gene is left open where the match is weak. Rows give clone size only sometimes, using once, few, many, or a class for an expanded clone.

v_gene: TRBV29-1
d_gene: TRBD1
abundance: -
j_gene: TRBJ2-5
CDR3aa: CSVRQGAETQYF
CDR3nt: TGCAGCGTTAGACAGGGTGCGGAGACCCAGTACTTC

v_gene: TRBV9
d_gene: -
abundance: once
j_gene: TRBJ2-7
CDR3aa: CASSTSTGPYEQYF
CDR3nt: TGTGCCAGCAGCACTTCGACAGGACCCTACGAGCAGTACTTC

v_gene: TRBV7-2
d_gene: -
abundance: -
j_gene: TRBJ1-1
CDR3aa: CASSLSGIEAFF
CDR3nt: TGTGCCAGCAGCCTTTCGGGGATTGAAGCTTTCTTT

v_gene: TRBV19
d_gene: TRBD2
abundance: -
j_gene: TRBJ2-2
CDR3aa: CASSLSGGGTGELFF
CDR3nt: TGTGCCAGTAGTCTTAGCGGGGGCGGCACCGGGGAGCTGTTTTTT

v_gene: TRBV28
d_gene: TRBD2
abundance: -
j_gene: TRBJ2-7
CDR3aa: CASSPGEGPSYEQYF
CDR3nt: TGTGCCAGCAGCCCCGGGGAGGGTCCTTCCTACGAGCAGTACTTC

v_gene: TRBV6-5
d_gene: -
abundance: -
j_gene: TRBJ2-1
CDR3aa: CASWSGEQFF
CDR3nt: TGTGCCAGCTGGAGTGGTGAGCAGTTCTTC

v_gene: TRBV4-1
d_gene: -
abundance: few
j_gene: TRBJ2-7
CDR3aa: CASSSRAITYEQYF
CDR3nt: TGCGCCAGCAGTAGCAGGGCGATAACCTACGAGCAGTACTTC

v_gene: TRBV5-1
d_gene: -
abundance: -
j_gene: TRBJ2-3
CDR3aa: CASSRLTGTDTQYF
CDR3nt: TGCGCCAGCAGCCGACTTACTGGCACAGATACGCAGTATTTT

v_gene: TRBV7-2
d_gene: -
abundance: -
j_gene: TRBJ1-4
CDR3aa: CASSSNHLKLFF
CDR3nt: TGTGCCAGCAGCTCTAATCACCTTAAACTGTTTTTT

v_gene: TRBV9
d_gene: -
abundance: once
j_gene: TRBJ2-2
CDR3aa: CASSETVGELFF
CDR3nt: TGTGCCAGCAGCGAGACAGTTGGGGAGCTGTTTTTT

v_gene: TRBV2
d_gene: TRBD2
abundance: -
j_gene: TRBJ2-7
CDR3aa: CASRLGLAGLRQQYF
CDR3nt: TGTGCCAGCAGGCTGGGACTAGCGGGGTTGAGGCAGCAGTACTTC

v_gene: TRBV18
d_gene: TRBD1
abundance: -
j_gene: TRBJ2-7
CDR3aa: CASSPRAVGQGNHEQYF
CDR3nt: TGTGCCAGCTCACCAAGGGCCGTTGGACAGGGGAATCACGAGCAGTACTTC

v_gene: TRBV7-9
d_gene: TRBD2
abundance: -
j_gene: TRBJ2-7
CDR3aa: CASSPGLVPAKSSYEQYF
CDR3nt: TGTGCCAGCAGCCCGGGACTAGTGCCGGCCAAGAGCTCCTACGAGCAGTACTTC

v_gene: TRBV4-2
d_gene: -
abundance: -
j_gene: TRBJ1-4
CDR3aa: CASSQESRSNEKLFF
CDR3nt: TGTGCCAGCAGCCAAGAATCCAGAAGTAATGAAAAACTGTTTTTT

v_gene: TRBV14
d_gene: -
abundance: few
j_gene: TRBJ1-3
CDR3aa: CASSHRWGQPGNTIYF
CDR3nt: TGTGCCAGCAGCCATCGTTGGGGGCAACCTGGAAACACCATATATTTT

v_gene: TRBV2
d_gene: -
abundance: -
j_gene: TRBJ2-2
CDR3aa: CASKSTTGELFF
CDR3nt: TGTGCCAGCAAATCCACAACCGGGGAGCTGTTTTTT

v_gene: TRBV7-2
d_gene: -
abundance: -
j_gene: TRBJ1-2
CDR3aa: CASSRDTNYGYTF
CDR3nt: TGTGCCAGCAGCCGGGACACAAACTATGGCTACACCTTC

v_gene: TRBV19
d_gene: TRBD1
abundance: -
j_gene: TRBJ2-7
CDR3aa: CASRSGTGGPYEQYF
CDR3nt: TGTGCCAGTAGGTCCGGGACAGGGGGGCCCTACGAGCAGTACTTC

v_gene: TRBV28
d_gene: TRBD1
abundance: -
j_gene: TRBJ1-2
CDR3aa: CASTRQGVESYGYTF
CDR3nt: TGTGCCAGCACCCGACAGGGGGTGGAATCCTATGGCTACACCTTC

v_gene: TRBV19
d_gene: -
abundance: medium-sized
j_gene: TRBJ1-1
CDR3aa: CASKTGDLSTEAFF
CDR3nt: TGTGCCAGTAAGACAGGAGATCTTTCCACTGAAGCTTTCTTT

v_gene: TRBV7-8
d_gene: TRBD1
abundance: once
j_gene: TRBJ1-5
CDR3aa: CASSPDDRGNSNQPQHF
CDR3nt: TGTGCCAGCAGCCCAGATGACAGGGGAAATAGCAATCAGCCCCAGCATTTT

v_gene: TRBV27
d_gene: TRBD2
abundance: -
j_gene: TRBJ2-7
CDR3aa: CASSFPGLAGYEQYF
CDR3nt: TGTGCCAGCAGTTTCCCGGGACTAGCGGGATACGAGCAGTACTTC

v_gene: TRBV6-6
d_gene: TRBD1
abundance: -
j_gene: TRBJ2-5
CDR3aa: CASRPTGEPQETQYF
CDR3nt: TGTGCCAGCAGACCTACAGGGGAGCCGCAAGAGACCCAGTACTTC

v_gene: TRBV7-9
d_gene: TRBD1
abundance: few
j_gene: TRBJ1-1
CDR3aa: CSSSRDRREAFF
CDR3nt: TGTTCCAGCAGCCGGGACAGGCGTGAAGCTTTCTTT

v_gene: TRBV4-1
d_gene: TRBD1
abundance: -
j_gene: TRBJ1-1
CDR3aa: CASSLLYPGQGNTEAFF
CDR3nt: TGCGCCAGCAGCCTCCTTTACCCGGGACAGGGAAACACTGAAGCTTTCTTT

v_gene: TRBV9
d_gene: TRBD1
abundance: -
j_gene: TRBJ2-1
CDR3aa: CASSSRQGGYNEQFF
CDR3nt: TGTGCCAGCAGCTCTCGACAGGGGGGCTACAATGAGCAGTTCTTC

v_gene: TRBV5-1
d_gene: -
abundance: -
j_gene: TRBJ1-1
CDR3aa: CASSFPGAAEAFF
CDR3nt: TGCGCCAGCAGCTTTCCAGGGGCCGCTGAAGCTTTCTTT

v_gene: TRBV2
d_gene: -
abundance: -
j_gene: TRBJ2-5
CDR3aa: CASSSNQQETQYF
CDR3nt: TGTGCCAGCAGTTCGAACCAGCAAGAGACCCAGTACTTC

v_gene: TRBV5-1
d_gene: -
abundance: -
j_gene: TRBJ2-7
CDR3aa: CASLRDTPNIYEQYF
CDR3nt: TGCGCCAGCCTCCGGGACACTCCAAACATATACGAGCAGTACTTC

v_gene: TRBV7-9
d_gene: -
abundance: -
j_gene: TRBJ2-1
CDR3aa: CASRHRADEQFF
CDR3nt: TGTGCCAGCAGGCACAGGGCGGATGAGCAGTTCTTC

v_gene: TRBV7-9
d_gene: TRBD1
abundance: -
j_gene: TRBJ2-7
CDR3aa: CASRPTGAPYEQYF
CDR3nt: TGTGCCAGCAGACCAACAGGGGCCCCCTACGAGCAGTACTTC

v_gene: TRBV13
d_gene: -
abundance: few
j_gene: TRBJ1-5
CDR3aa: CASSLAGLNQPQHF
CDR3nt: TGTGCCAGCAGCTTAGCTGGGCTCAATCAGCCCCAGCATTTT

v_gene: TRBV5-1
d_gene: TRBD1
abundance: -
j_gene: TRBJ1-3
CDR3aa: CASSSGQGISGNTIYF
CDR3nt: TGCGCCAGCAGCTCCGGACAGGGGATTTCTGGAAACACCATATATTTT

v_gene: TRBV19
d_gene: TRBD1
abundance: -
j_gene: TRBJ1-2
CDR3aa: CATKTGGDYGYTF
CDR3nt: TGTGCCACCAAGACAGGGGGGGACTATGGCTACACCTTC

v_gene: TRBV6-1
d_gene: TRBD1
abundance: -
j_gene: TRBJ1-4
CDR3aa: CASQGAVNEKLFF
CDR3nt: TGTGCCAGTCAGGGGGCAGTTAATGAAAAACTGTTTTTT

v_gene: TRBV5-1
d_gene: TRBD2
abundance: -
j_gene: TRBJ2-1
CDR3aa: CASSNIGRENPNEQFF
CDR3nt: TGCGCCAGCAGCAATATAGGGCGGGAGAATCCCAATGAGCAGTTCTTC

v_gene: TRBV6-1
d_gene: TRBD1
abundance: -
j_gene: TRBJ1-1
CDR3aa: CASSQFTGVNTEAFF
CDR3nt: TGTGCCAGCAGTCAATTCACAGGGGTGAACACTGAAGCTTTCTTT

v_gene: TRBV5-1
d_gene: -
abundance: -
j_gene: TRBJ2-1
CDR3aa: CASSLAASGEQFF
CDR3nt: TGCGCCAGCAGCTTGGCTGCTTCGGGTGAGCAGTTCTTC

v_gene: TRBV28
d_gene: -
abundance: -
j_gene: TRBJ1-2
CDR3aa: CASSLSGRGRDGYTF
CDR3nt: TGTGCCAGCAGTTTGTCCGGACGGGGAAGGGATGGCTACACCTTC

v_gene: TRBV21-1
d_gene: -
abundance: -
j_gene: TRBJ2-7
CDR3aa: CASSKNSEQYF
CDR3nt: TGTGCCAGCAGCAAAAACTCCGAGCAGTACTTC

v_gene: TRBV9
d_gene: TRBD1
abundance: -
j_gene: TRBJ2-3
CDR3aa: CASSVGGTGTDTQYF
CDR3nt: TGTGCCAGCAGCGTAGGGGGGACAGGGACAGATACGCAGTATTTT

v_gene: TRBV27
d_gene: -
abundance: -
j_gene: TRBJ2-6
CDR3aa: CASSLSASRGGANVLTF
CDR3nt: TGTGCCAGCAGTTTAAGCGCATCAAGGGGTGGGGCCAACGTCCTGACTTTC

v_gene: TRBV19
d_gene: -
abundance: -
j_gene: TRBJ1-5
CDR3aa: CASSIQGDNQPQHF
CDR3nt: TGTGCCAGTAGTATTCAAGGGGACAATCAGCCCCAGCATTTT

v_gene: TRBV6-5
d_gene: -
abundance: many
j_gene: TRBJ1-5
CDR3aa: CASSPANYQPQHF
CDR3nt: TGTGCCAGCAGCCCCGCAAACTATCAGCCCCAGCATTTT

v_gene: TRBV4-1
d_gene: TRBD2
abundance: -
j_gene: TRBJ2-1
CDR3aa: CASSQGSGTSGRAAYNEQFF
CDR3nt: TGCGCCAGCAGCCAAGGAAGCGGGACTAGCGGGAGGGCGGCCTACAATGAGCAGTTCTTC

v_gene: TRBV7-8
d_gene: -
abundance: once
j_gene: TRBJ2-1
CDR3aa: CASSLAGWGDEQFF
CDR3nt: TGTGCCAGCAGCTTAGCAGGGTGGGGGGATGAGCAGTTCTTC

v_gene: TRBV28
d_gene: TRBD2
abundance: once
j_gene: TRBJ2-5
CDR3aa: CASSLGGNQETQYF
CDR3nt: TGTGCCAGCAGTCTCGGGGGGAACCAAGAGACCCAGTACTTC

v_gene: TRBV7-9
d_gene: TRBD1
abundance: few
j_gene: TRBJ1-3
CDR3aa: CASSPDRGRRNTIYF
CDR3nt: TGTGCCAGCAGCCCAGACAGGGGAAGGAGAAACACCATATATTTT

v_gene: TRBV6-1
d_gene: -
abundance: -
j_gene: TRBJ2-7
CDR3aa: CASRAGNRDTYEQYF
CDR3nt: TGTGCCAGCAGGGCCGGGAACAGGGATACCTACGAGCAGTACTTC

v_gene: TRBV29-1
d_gene: TRBD2
abundance: -
j_gene: TRBJ2-1
CDR3aa: CSGEGGLNEQFF
CDR3nt: TGCAGCGGGGAGGGCGGCCTCAATGAGCAGTTCTTC

v_gene: TRBV2
d_gene: TRBD2
abundance: -
j_gene: TRBJ2-3
CDR3aa: CASTRGVTRADTQYF
CDR3nt: TGTGCCAGCACCCGGGGGGTCACCCGGGCAGATACGCAGTATTTT

v_gene: TRBV7-9
d_gene: -
abundance: -
j_gene: TRBJ2-7
CDR3aa: CASSPRAMSAGVEQYF
CDR3nt: TGTGCCAGCAGCCCCCGGGCCATGAGCGCAGGGGTCGAGCAGTACTTC

v_gene: TRBV10-1
d_gene: TRBD2
abundance: -
j_gene: TRBJ2-4
CDR3aa: CASSESAQTSGKYF
CDR3nt: TGCGCCAGCAGTGAGTCCGCCCAGACTAGCGGGAAGTACTTC

v_gene: TRBV7-3
d_gene: -
abundance: -
j_gene: TRBJ2-1
CDR3aa: CASSFPPGLQFF
CDR3nt: TGTGCCAGCAGCTTCCCCCCAGGGCTGCAGTTCTTC